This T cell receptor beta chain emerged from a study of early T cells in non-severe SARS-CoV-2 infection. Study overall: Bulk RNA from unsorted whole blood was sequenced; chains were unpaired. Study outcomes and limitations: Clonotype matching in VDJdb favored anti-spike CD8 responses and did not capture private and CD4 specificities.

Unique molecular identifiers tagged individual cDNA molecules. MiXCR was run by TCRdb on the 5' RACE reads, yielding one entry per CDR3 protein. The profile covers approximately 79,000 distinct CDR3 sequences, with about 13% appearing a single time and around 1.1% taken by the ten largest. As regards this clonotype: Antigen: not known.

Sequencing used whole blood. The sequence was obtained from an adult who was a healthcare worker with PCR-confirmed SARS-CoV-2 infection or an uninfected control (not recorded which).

CDR3 coding DNA: TGTGCCAGCAGCCAAGATGGTGGGAGTAGGGACAATGAGCAGTTCTTC. It is translated as CASSQDGGSRDNEQFF. The chain joins TRBV3-1 to TRBJ2-1; D possibly corresponds to TRBD2 (5 bases). Trimming cost V 0 bases and J 5 bases, with 14 bases left between them. This CDR3 region has 16 residues. Germline lookup yields CDR1 LGHDT and CDR2 YNNKEL (reference sequence).